The 10 T cell receptor beta chains in this list originate from one sample, sequenced in a study of Graves' ophthalmopathy and Graves' hyperthyroidism. Researchers took RNA transcripts and amplified TCR beta CDR3 regions from them. The first-round RT-PCR employed HTBI primers together with the Qiagen OneStep RT-PCR kit. A multiplex PCR was then performed as the second round. TCRdb passed the multiplex PCR reads through MiXCR, listing each CDR3 protein once. The table has some 370,000 distinct CDR3 sequences, roughly a sixth seen once. Material for sequencing was peripheral blood. These receptors came from an adult woman with stable Graves' hyperthyroidism.

This chain connects TRBV12-3 or TRBV12-4 to TRBJ2-7; D might be TRBD2 (5 bases). Trimming pared 5 bases from V and 4 bases from J, leaving 18 bases between. The CDR3 runs 15 residues. CDR3 DNA sequence: TGTGCCAGCAGTGGCCCCACTAGGCCTCCATACGAGCAGTACTTC. Amino acid sequence: CASSGPTRPPYEQYF.

This clonotype was observed at least ten times. The V and J genes are TRBV20-1 and TRBJ2-7, with TRBD2 matching over 7 bases. V lost 0 bases to trimming and J lost 2 bases; unmatched junction nucleotides: 4. In germline, CDR1 is DFQATT, CDR2 SNEGSKA (reference sequence). The CDR3 consists of 14 residues. The CDR3 DNA is TGCAGTGCTAGAGATACAGCGGGACCCTACGAGCAGTACTTC. Amino acids: CSARDTAGPYEQYF.

This clonotype was seen many times. The V and J genes are TRBV5-1 and TRBJ2-5, with 14 bases identical to TRBD2. After removal of 2 bases from V and 5 bases from J, the junction contained 5 bases not matched to a gene. The germline CDR1 and CDR2 sequences are SGHRS and YFSETQ. The CDR3 has 16 residues. The CDR3 DNA reads as TGCGCCAGCAGCTTTAGGGGACTAGCGGGAGAGGAGACCCAGTACTTC. It is translated as CASSFRGLAGEETQYF.

This clonotype was picked up a small number of times. The conserved final phenylalanine or tryptophan is absent from the CDR3, which likely points to a read error. The chain has TRBV19 and TRBJ1-1; possible D gene TRBD1, 5 bases. The V end lost 2 bases, the J end lost 10 bases, and 14 bases lay between the germline ends. CDR3 size: 13 residues. Germline loops: CDR1 LNHDA, CDR2 SQIVND (reference sequence). CDR3 bases: TGTGCCAGTAGTATATCCTCGGGGGGGACAGCTTTCCTT. It specifies CASSISSGGTAFL.

In its sample, this clonotype was seen many times. This rearrangement joins TRBV7-3 to TRBJ2-7, with 8 bases that match TRBD2. This CDR3 contains 14 residues. The germline V gene encodes CDR1 SGHTA and CDR2 FQGTGA. V lost 5 bases and J lost 3; bases outside the gene matches: 6. The CDR3 DNA sequence: TGTGCCAGCAGCCCGGGGGGGGCAGGCTACGAGCAGTACTTC. Encoded protein: CASSPGGAGYEQYF.

On this clonotype: A single base separates this from a much larger clone, so it may be a read error. This chain connects TRBV6-1 to TRBJ2-7; possible D gene TRBD1, 6 bases. The germline V and J ends were trimmed by 6 bases and 3 bases, with 12 bases remaining between them. The germline V gene has CDR1 MNHNS and CDR2 SASEGT. The CDR3 sequence is 13 residues long. CDR3 amino acids: CASSHRDIYEQYF. CDR3 nucleotide sequence: TGTGCCAGCAGCCACCGGGACATCTACGAGCAGTACTTC.

This clonotype was seen a handful of times. The V and J genes are TRBV24-1 and TRBJ2-1, with TRBD2 identical over 11 bases. This CDR3 has 15 amino acids. The V and J ends lost 2 bases and 7 bases, in that order; junction bases with no gene match: 3. Germline V CDR1 and CDR2: KGHDR, SFDVKD. The DNA for the CDR3 is TGTGCCACCAGTGATTCGGGACTAGCGGTTAATGAGCAGTTCTTC. It specifies CATSDSGLAVNEQFF.

The chain joins TRBV29-1 to TRBJ2-2, with 7 nucleotides matching TRBD2. Germline lookup yields CDR1 SQVTM and CDR2 ANQGSEA. The ends lost 5 bases at V and 8 bases at J; junction bases unmatched: 11. The CDR3 has 14 amino acids. CDR3 DNA sequence: TGCAGCGTTCTTAGGGCGGGAGTAGGTGGGGAGCTGTTTTTT. It specifies CSVLRAGVGGELFF.

DNA of the CDR3: TGTGCCAGCAGCTCGCGCAGGGGGCCCACCGGGGAGCTGTTTTTT. Protein: CASSSRRGPTGELFF. J is TRBJ2-2 and V is TRBV5-6; 8 nucleotides line up with TRBD1. Germline loops: CDR1 SGHDT, CDR2 YYEEEE. V shed 3 bases and J 4 bases; nucleotides not matched to a gene: 5. This CDR3 is 15 amino acids long.

This clonotype was seen at least ten times. J is TRBJ1-3 and V is TRBV28; D not resolved. This CDR3 has 15 amino acids. The V end was cut by 7 bases, the J end by 0 bases, with 13 bases between. Germline CDR1 is MDHEN and CDR2 is SYDVKM. The CDR3 DNA follows: TGTGCCAGCAATGGATGGAGCCTCTCTGGAAACACCATATATTTT. Translation: CASNGWSLSGNTIYF.